Shown below are 27 T cell receptor beta chains from a single sample sequenced in a study of shared clonotypes between healthy human individuals (TCRdb year 2020). The library was made by the immunoSEQ multiplex PCR assay. TCRdb took this table from immuneACCESS and kept in-frame rearrangements with V and J called. Such tables lack part of the clones; where checked against another copy, unresolved V genes explain under half of the gap, and the rest is unexplained. In all, the sample holds 600,000 or so clones, and roughly 98% of those were seen once. The ten largest clones represent 0.3% of the sample. For the CD8 naive samples, CD45RO-negative cells were positively selected for CCR7, yielding a CD45RA+CCR7+ population from which TemRA cells were excluded. Sequenced material: naive CD8+ T cells sorted from blood. Reading the label with the study, this specimen's cell subset or site is: CD45RA+CCR7+. These receptors were collected from a man between 25 and 39 years old in good health.

CDR3 sequence: CASSPEIRGGETQYF. CDR3 coding DNA: TGTGCCAGCAGTCCCGAAATCAGGGGAGGGGAGACCCAGTACTTC. V and J are TRBV27 and TRBJ2-5, with D possibly TRBD2 on 7 matching bases. The CDR3 runs to 15 residues. The germline V gene encodes CDR1 MNHEY and CDR2 SMNVEV (reference sequence). Trimming took 5 bases from V and 5 from J, leaving 18 bases between them.

The chain carries TRBV19 and TRBJ2-3, with TRBD1 as a possible D gene (6 bases). The CDR3 has 15 amino acids. Germline-derived CDR1 and CDR2 are LNHDA and SQIVND (reference sequence). Between the trimmed V and J ends, which lost 5 bases and 4 bases, there was a span of 16 bases. CDR3 DNA sequence: TGTGCCAGTAGTCCCGGGACATCCAACGCAGATACGCAGTATTTT. Amino acid sequence: CASSPGTSNADTQYF. Full variable domain (missing parts from reference TRBV19 and TRBJ2-3): DGGITQSPKYLFRKEGQNVTLSCEQNLNHDAMYWYRQDPGQGLRLIYYSQIVNDFQKGDIAEGYSVSREKKESFPLTVTSAQKNPTAFYLCASSPGTSNADTQYFGPGTRLTVL.

This clone came up once. The chain combines TRBV5-8 with TRBJ2-7; perhaps D is TRBD1 or TRBD2 (5 bases each). Germline assignment: CDR1 SGHTS and CDR2 YDEGEE. The CDR3 loop spans 15 amino acids. V lost 3 bases to trimming and J lost 4 bases, with 17 bases between them. The CDR3, as DNA: TGTGCCAGCAGCTCAAGGGACGTTGATAGGTACGAGCAGTACTTC. Translating it yields CASSSRDVDRYEQYF.

The rearrangement joins TRBV7-8 to TRBJ2-6; D might be TRBD1 (6 bases). V gave up 4 bases and J gave up 2 bases, with 12 bases separating them. Germline assignment: CDR1 SGHVS and CDR2 FQNEAQ. CDR3 length equals 16 residues. The CDR3 DNA sequence: TGTGCCAGCAGCTCCAATACAGGGCCTGGGGCCAACGTCCTGACTTTC. Translated: CASSSNTGPGANVLTF.

J is TRBJ2-3 and V is TRBV6-5; TRBD2 agrees at 7 bases. The CDR3 totals 14 residues. Looked up from germline, CDR1 is MNHEY and CDR2 is SVGAGI. After removal of 6 bases from V and 0 bases from J, the junction contained 3 bases not matched to a gene. The CDR3 here is CASSGLESTDTQYF. CDR3 sequence (DNA): TGTGCCAGCAGCGGACTAGAGAGCACAGATACGCAGTATTTT.

The rearrangement links TRBV9 to TRBJ2-1; D unresolved. Looked up from germline, CDR1 is SGDLS and CDR2 is YYNGEE. V lost 1 base to trimming and J lost 7 bases, with 12 bases between them. The CDR3 loop spans 14 amino acids. The CDR3: CASSVWTTGNEQFF. For the CDR3, the DNA is TGTGCCAGCAGCGTATGGACCACCGGGAATGAGCAGTTCTTC.

The rearrangement links TRBV5-1 to TRBJ2-2; 10 bases line up with TRBD2. The germline CDR1 and CDR2 sequences are SGHRS and YFSETQ. V dropped 5 bases and J dropped 6; count of bases not matched to a gene: 7. The CDR3 covers 15 residues. CDR3 nucleotide sequence: TGCGCCAGCAGAGATCTAGCGGGAGAAGCCGGGGAGCTGTTTTTT. It specifies CASRDLAGEAGELFF.

The V call is TRBV4-2, the J call TRBJ1-5; D is possibly TRBD1 (5 bases). Germline V gives CDR1 LGHNA, CDR2 YNFKEQ. V lost 3 bases and J lost 7, with 16 bases in between. The CDR3 sequence is 15 residues long. CDR3 residues: CASSHPGTSGQPQHF. The CDR3 nucleotides read TGTGCCAGCAGCCATCCCGGGACCTCGGGACAGCCCCAGCATTTT.

The J gene is TRBJ2-7, the V gene TRBV21-1; TRBD2, the table's D call, was not compared with the DNA. TRBV21-1 counts as a pseudogene. The CDR3 contains 13 residues. The DNA of the CDR3 is TGTGCCAGCAAACCGAGGGATAGATACGAGCAGTACTTC. This translates into CASKPRDRYEQYF.

The chain links TRBV9 to TRBJ2-3; 11 bases line up with TRBD2. This CDR3 comprises 14 residues. Trimming took 7 bases from V and 2 from J; bases not matched to a gene: 3. Germline CDR1 and CDR2: SGDLS and YYNGEE. Here the CDR3 DNA reads TGTGCCAGCTCGGGACTAGCGGTCACAGATACGCAGTATTTT. It codes for CASSGLAVTDTQYF.

This clone is a singleton in its sample. The gene calls are TRBV29-1 and TRBJ1-4; tentative D call: TRBD1 (5 bases). Looked up from germline, CDR1 is SQVTM and CDR2 is ANQGSEA. V lost 5 bases and J 3 bases, leaving 13 bases between the germline ends. The CDR3 contains 14 residues. DNA of the CDR3: TGCAGCGTTTTTATCGGGACCGCTAATGAAAAACTGTTTTTT. Amino acids: CSVFIGTANEKLFF.

The chain uses TRBV7-9 and TRBJ1-4; tentative D call: TRBD1 (5 bases). The V and J ends lost 1 base and 7 bases respectively, with 10 bases between them. The CDR3 runs 14 residues. Germline CDR1 reads SEHNR; CDR2 reads FQNEAQ (reference sequence). The CDR3 reads CASSLDRSGEKLFF. CDR3 DNA sequence: TGTGCCAGCAGCTTAGACAGGTCTGGTGAAAAACTGTTTTTT.

The DNA of the CDR3 is TGTGCCATCAGTGATATAGGAGCCTACGAGCAGTACTTC. It translates to CAISDIGAYEQYF. The chain uses TRBV10-3 and TRBJ2-7, with D uncertain. Germline lookup yields CDR1 ENHRY and CDR2 SYGVKD. The CDR3 has 13 residues. Trimming shortened V by 3 bases and J by 2 bases, and 8 bases separated the two germline ends.

This chain uses TRBV7-3 with TRBJ1-2, with TRBD1 as a possible D gene (5 bases). V lost 5 bases, J lost 13 bases, and 23 bases lay in between. The CDR3 runs to 14 residues. CDR1 and CDR2 from the germline V gene are SGHTA and FQGTGA. DNA for the CDR3: TGTGCCAGCAGCCCCCACGGAGGGGAGCTCGGAAGCACCTTC. It encodes CASSPHGGELGSTF.

This chain links TRBV5-5 with TRBJ2-7, with a weak D call TRBD2 (6 bases). The germline V gene encodes CDR1 SGHKS and CDR2 YYEKEE (reference sequence). Trimming cost V 4 bases and J 0 bases, with 14 bases left between them. CDR3 length equals 15 residues. The DNA of the CDR3 is TGTGCCAGCAGCGCCGGCCGGGGAGGCTCCTACGAGCAGTACTTC. Protein sequence: CASSAGRGGSYEQYF.

The rearrangement joins TRBV2 to TRBJ2-3; a weak D match, TRBD1 (5 bases). Trimming took off 1 base at V and 2 bases at J, with 7 bases between the two ends. Germline values: CDR1 SNHLY, CDR2 FYNNEI. This CDR3 spans 14 amino acids. The CDR3 protein is CASSEEDTTDTQYF. As DNA, the CDR3 is TGTGCCAGCAGTGAAGAGGACACCACAGATACGCAGTATTTT.

V is TRBV2 and J is TRBJ2-5; 10 nucleotides align to TRBD1. V shed 6 bases, J shed 3 bases, and the junction held 7 bases outside the gene matches. The CDR3 has 15 residues. Germline CDR1 reads SNHLY; CDR2 reads FYNNEI. The CDR3 protein is CASRGTGTGEETQYF. The CDR3 DNA follows: TGTGCCAGCAGGGGAACCGGGACAGGGGAAGAGACCCAGTACTTC.

This chain connects TRBV2 to TRBJ1-2; D is unclear. From germline, CDR1 is SNHLY and CDR2 FYNNEI. CDR3 length equals 13 residues. V lost 4 bases and J lost 3, with 9 bases in between. The CDR3 loop reads CASSGRAYYGYTF. CDR3 DNA: TGTGCCAGCAGTGGGAGAGCATACTATGGCTACACCTTC.

The V call is TRBV14, the J call TRBJ1-1, with D maybe TRBD1 (5 bases). Germline V lookup: CDR1 SGHDN, CDR2 FVKESK. The germline V and J ends were trimmed by 1 base and 1 base, with 10 bases remaining between them. This CDR3 comprises 15 residues. DNA of the CDR3: TGTGCCAGCAGCCAAGGGGGACGGTCGAACACTGAAGCTTTCTTT. This encodes CASSQGGRSNTEAFF.

The rearrangement uses TRBV14 and TRBJ2-5; 7 bases fit TRBD2. V was clipped by 0 bases and J by 4 bases; unmatched bases: 8. Per germline, CDR1 SGHDN and CDR2 FVKESK. The CDR3 runs 16 residues. The CDR3 loop is CASSQDVSTGGETQYF. The DNA of the CDR3 is TGTGCCAGCAGCCAAGATGTGAGCACGGGGGGAGAGACCCAGTACTTC. Supplemented by reference TRBV14 and TRBJ2-5, the full variable domain reads EAGVTQFPSHSVIEKGQTVTLRCDPISGHDNLYWYRRVMGKEIKFLLHFVKESKQDESGMPNNRFLAERTGGTYSTLKVQPAELEDSGVYFCASSQDVSTGGETQYFGPGTRLLVL.

The V call is TRBV9, the J call TRBJ2-1, with D possibly being TRBD1 (6 bases). V lost 0 bases to trimming and J lost 9 bases, with 10 bases between them. Germline V lookup: CDR1 SGDLS, CDR2 YYNGEE. The CDR3 consists of 13 residues. The CDR3 sequence is CASSVGVGGEQFF. The CDR3 DNA reads as TGTGCCAGCAGCGTAGGGGTAGGGGGTGAGCAGTTCTTC.

The chain combines TRBV5-4 with TRBJ2-3, with TRBD2 as a possible D gene (5 bases). Germline values: CDR1 SGHNT, CDR2 YYREEE (reference sequence). The V end lost 5 bases, the J end lost 3 bases, and 7 bases lay between the germline ends. This CDR3 is 12 amino acids long. CDR3 loop: CASSRGTDTQYF. The CDR3 nucleotides read TGTGCCAGCAGTCGGGGTACAGATACGCAGTATTTT.

The J gene is TRBJ2-7, the V gene TRBV29-1, with 11 bases lining up with TRBD1. Germline-derived CDR1 and CDR2 are SQVTM and ANQGSEA. This CDR3 comprises 15 residues. V lost 7 bases, J lost 6 bases, and 14 bases stayed unmatched. The CDR3 sequence: CSARSRGQGGLEQYF. The CDR3 DNA is TGCAGCGCCCGGTCCCGGGGACAGGGGGGACTCGAGCAGTACTTC.

For this clone: One junction end does not reproduce the germline sequence, and a read error may be involved. The chain has TRBV7-7 and TRBJ2-7; TRBD2 agrees at 12 bases. The CDR3 spans 15 residues. Germline CDR1 reads SSHAT; CDR2 reads FNYEAQ (reference sequence). The DNA for the CDR3 is TGTGCTAGCAGCCCACGACTAGCGGGAGTACAAGAGCAGTACTTC. Amino acid sequence: CASSPRLAGVQEQYF. Full variable domain (rest looked up from reference TRBV7-7 and TRBJ2-7): GAGVSQSPRYKVTKRGQDVTLRCDPISSHATLYWYQQALGQGPEFLTYFNYEAQPDKSGLPSDRFSAERPEGSISTLTIQRTEQRDSAMYRCASSPRLAGVQEQYFGPGTRLTVT.

This rearrangement joins TRBV9 to TRBJ2-7; 9 bases fit TRBD2. Germline V gene data show CDR1 as SGDLS and CDR2 as YYNGEE. The CDR3 extends over 15 amino acids. Trimming took 0 bases from V and 2 from J; bases not matched to a gene: 3. CDR3 residues: CASSVEASGAYEQYF. The CDR3 bases are TGTGCCAGCAGCGTAGAGGCTAGCGGGGCCTACGAGCAGTACTTC.

This chain joins TRBV27 and TRBJ2-2; 10 bases map to TRBD1. The CDR3 has 17 amino acids. The ends lost 5 bases at V and 6 bases at J; junction bases unmatched: 12. CDR1 is MNHEY and CDR2 is SMNVEV in the germline V gene (reference sequence). The CDR3 DNA sequence: TGTGCCAGCAGTCCAGACCGGACAGGGGGGGTGCCCGGGGAGCTGTTTTTT. This encodes CASSPDRTGGVPGELFF.

The chain combines TRBV11-2 with TRBJ2-7, with D perhaps TRBD2 (5 bases). V lost 6 bases, J lost 4 bases, and 10 bases lay in between. The CDR3 contains 12 residues. The germline gives CDR1 SGHAT, CDR2 FQNNGV. The CDR3 bases are TGTGCCAGCAGACTAGTTTCGTACGAGCAGTACTTC. This sequence encodes CASRLVSYEQYF.